A single sample is the source of the 13 T cell receptor beta chains below, sequenced in a study of T cells after yellow fever vaccination. TCRdb fed the 5' RACE reads into MiXCR, producing one record per CDR3 protein. In the table there are under 300,000 distinct CDR3 sequences, 6.5% to 8.5% of which are singletons. Sequencing was performed on CD4+ T cells sorted from PBMCs, taken 15 days after the yellow fever booster vaccination. These receptors came from a man under 40 who received the YFV17D yellow fever vaccine.

This clonotype came up a few times. CDR3: CASGQWGMNTEAFF. For the CDR3, the DNA is TGTGCCAGTGGACAGTGGGGGATGAACACTGAAGCTTTCTTT. V usage is TRBV7-9 and J usage is TRBJ1-1; D is perhaps TRBD1 (6 bases). Germline lookup yields CDR1 SEHNR and CDR2 FQNEAQ (reference sequence). Trimming pared 9 bases from V and 0 bases from J, leaving 14 bases between. This CDR3 has 14 amino acids.

This clonotype was seen more than once but under ten times. The CDR3 DNA sequence: TGTGCCAGCAGCTTAGGGTGGTCAGCCCTCACCGGGGAGCTGTTTTTT. Protein product: CASSLGWSALTGELFF. The rearrangement links TRBV7-2 to TRBJ2-2; unclear D gene. Trimming removed 1 base at V and 4 bases at J, with 13 bases between. CDR1 and CDR2 (germline): SGHTA, FQGNSA. CDR3 size: 16 residues.

This clonotype was counted only a few times. The rearrangement joins TRBV18 to TRBJ2-2, with D perhaps assigned TRBD1 or TRBD2 (5 bases each). Trimming took off 8 bases at V and 6 bases at J, with 19 bases between the two ends. Per germline, CDR1 KGHSH and CDR2 LQKENI. The length of the CDR3 is 15 residues. The CDR3 DNA is TGTGCCAGCCCCTCCGGGACCGGAGGCGCCGGGGAGCTGTTTTTT. This translates into CASPSGTGGAGELFF.

With respect to this clonotype: This may come from a read error, since a much larger clone is one base off. The CDR3 loop reads CSARRGTDSKQPQHF. CDR3 DNA sequence: TGCAGTGCTAGGCGCGGGACGGATAGCAAACAGCCCCAGCATTTT. The V call is TRBV20-1, the J call TRBJ1-5; D might be TRBD1 (5 bases). Germline assignment: CDR1 DFQATT and CDR2 SNEGSKA (reference sequence). This CDR3 has 15 residues.

Ten or more counts support this clonotype. The chain's CDR3 is CATSRDSGVQETQYF. CDR3 coding DNA: TGTGCCACCAGCAGAGACTCAGGGGTCCAAGAGACCCAGTACTTC. V is TRBV15 and J is TRBJ2-5; the D gene is possibly TRBD1 (6 bases). The CDR3 sequence is 15 residues long. Germline V gene sequence: CDR1 LNHNV, CDR2 YYDKDF (reference sequence). Deletions cut 0 bases from V and 1 base from J, with 9 bases between.

The table lists this clonotype with a few counts. The rearrangement links TRBV18 to TRBJ1-1; the D gene is possibly TRBD1 (5 bases). This CDR3 is built from 14 residues. Trimming cost V 0 bases and J 6 bases, with 11 bases left between them. Germline V gene sequence: CDR1 KGHSH, CDR2 LQKENI. CDR3 protein: CASSPPGTLPEAFF. CDR3 bases: TGTGCCAGCTCACCACCGGGGACTCTCCCTGAAGCTTTCTTT.

This clonotype was found a few times. The CDR3 DNA follows: TGTGCCACCAACAAGGACAGGGGAAGTTACGAGCAGTACTTC. Its protein is CATNKDRGSYEQYF. The chain couples TRBV15 to TRBJ2-7; 9 nucleotides align to TRBD1. Germline lookup yields CDR1 LNHNV and CDR2 YYDKDF (reference sequence). V lost 7 bases to trimming and J lost 4 bases; unmatched junction nucleotides: 8. The CDR3 has 14 amino acids.

This clonotype was seen ten or more times. The gene calls are TRBV5-1 and TRBJ2-4; 11 bases map to TRBD2. J was trimmed by 3 bases and V by 0 bases; bases with no gene match: 5. The CDR3 is made up of 17 amino acids. Per the germline V gene, CDR1 is SGHRS and CDR2 is YFSETQ. DNA of the CDR3: TGCGCCAGCAGCTTGGCGACTAGCGGGATCGTCAAAAACATTCAGTACTTC. Translating gives CASSLATSGIVKNIQYF.

This clonotype was observed a handful of times. V gene TRBV6-1 combines with J gene TRBJ2-1, with TRBD2 as a possible D gene (5 bases). Germline V gene lookup returns CDR1 MNHNS and CDR2 SASEGT. The CDR3 contains 17 residues. V gave up 6 bases and J gave up 4 bases, with 22 bases separating them. Here the CDR3 reads CASSLPPYPGSYNEQFF. In nucleotides, the CDR3 is TGTGCCAGCAGCCTCCCTCCCTACCCGGGGTCGTACAATGAGCAGTTCTTC.

The J gene is TRBJ2-1, the V gene TRBV28; D gene ambiguous. Germline CDR1 MDHEN, CDR2 SYDVKM. Trimming shortened V by 4 bases and J by 7 bases, and 5 bases separated the two germline ends. The CDR3 spans 11 residues. CDR3 protein: CASSWYNEQFF. CDR3 nucleotides: TGTGCCAGCAGTTGGTATAATGAGCAGTTCTTC.

This CDR3 is CASSYLPSGTGEETQYF. For the CDR3, the DNA is TGTGCCAGCAGTTACCTCCCTTCCGGGACAGGGGAAGAGACCCAGTACTTC. This sequence joins TRBV6-2 or TRBV6-3 and TRBJ2-5; the match to TRBD1 covers 10 bases. Germline loops: CDR1 MNHEY, CDR2 SVGEGT. J was trimmed by 3 bases and V by 2 bases; bases with no gene match: 9. This CDR3 spans 17 amino acids.

This chain links TRBV6-2 or TRBV6-3 with TRBJ2-3; tentatively, D is TRBD2 (6 bases). Per the germline V gene, CDR1 is MNHEY and CDR2 is SVGEGT. The CDR3 is 13 residues long. Between the trimmed V and J ends, which lost 10 bases and 1 base, there was a span of 12 bases. The CDR3 here is CAKSEGGTDTQYF. Written as DNA, the CDR3 is TGTGCCAAATCGGAGGGCGGCACAGATACGCAGTATTTT.

The sample holds a few counts of this clonotype. J is TRBJ2-3 and V is TRBV7-9; either TRBD1 or TRBD2 may fit D (5 bases each). Deletions cut 0 bases from V and 4 bases from J, with 11 bases between. The germline gives CDR1 SEHNR, CDR2 FQNEAQ (reference sequence). This CDR3 spans 15 amino acids. The CDR3 loop is CASSLASGTSDTQYF. The CDR3 nucleotides are TGTGCCAGCAGCTTAGCCTCTGGGACCTCAGATACGCAGTATTTT.